Listed below are T cell receptor beta chains from one sample, sequenced in a study of early T cells in non-severe SARS-CoV-2 infection. TCRdb used MiXCR to reprocess the 5' RACE reads, holding one entry per CDR3 protein. This table has tens of thousands of distinct CDR3 sequences, about 5% appearing once. Sequencing was carried out using whole blood. Every receptor here comes from an adult who was a healthcare worker with PCR-confirmed SARS-CoV-2 infection or an uninfected control (not recorded which). Both conserved end residues are part of each CDR3. The D gene is left open where the match is weak. The listing skips clone size in some rows; elsewhere it reads once, few, many or a size class.

v_gene: TRBV6-4; j_gene: TRBJ2-6; d_gene: TRBD2; abundance: many; CDR3nt: TGTGCCAGCAGTGGGACTAGCGGGTCTGGGGCCAACGTCCTGACTTTC; CDR3aa: CASSGTSGSGANVLTF
v_gene: TRBV4-1; j_gene: TRBJ2-5; d_gene: -; abundance: many; CDR3nt: TGCGCCAGCAGCCAAGACGCAGGGTCCGAAGAGACCCAGTACTTC; CDR3aa: CASSQDAGSEETQYF
v_gene: TRBV28; j_gene: TRBJ2-5; d_gene: TRBD2; abundance: many; CDR3nt: TGTGCCAGCAGTTCCACTCTAGCGGCACAAGAGACCCAGTACTTC; CDR3aa: CASSSTLAAQETQYF
v_gene: TRBV3-1; j_gene: TRBJ2-7; d_gene: TRBD2; abundance: many; CDR3nt: TGTGCCAGCAGCCAAGATGGACTAGCGGGAGGAAGCTCCTACGAGCAGTACTTC; CDR3aa: CASSQDGLAGGSSYEQYF
v_gene: TRBV29-1; j_gene: TRBJ1-4; d_gene: -; abundance: many; CDR3nt: TGCAGCGCCGGTGGAACTAATGAAAAACTGTTTTTT; CDR3aa: CSAGGTNEKLFF
v_gene: TRBV12-3/TRBV12-4; j_gene: TRBJ2-1; d_gene: -; abundance: many; CDR3nt: TGTGCCGGAGCAAGAAGGAATGAGCAGTTCTTC; CDR3aa: CAGARRNEQFF
v_gene: TRBV29-1; j_gene: TRBJ2-7; d_gene: -; abundance: many; CDR3nt: TGCAGCGTTCCTCAGGGAAGGGACGAGCAGTACTTC; CDR3aa: CSVPQGRDEQYF
v_gene: TRBV6-6; j_gene: TRBJ1-1; d_gene: -; abundance: many; CDR3nt: TGTGCCACCCTCGGGGACTTGACTGAAGCTTTCTTT; CDR3aa: CATLGDLTEAFF
v_gene: TRBV7-6; j_gene: TRBJ2-1; d_gene: TRBD2; abundance: -; CDR3nt: TGTGCCAGCAGTCAGAGCGGGGGGGTCTACAATGAGCAGTTCTTC; CDR3aa: CASSQSGGVYNEQFF
v_gene: TRBV25-1; j_gene: TRBJ1-6; d_gene: -; abundance: many; CDR3nt: TGTGCCTCTCGGGACACTCATAATTCACCCCTCCACTTT; CDR3aa: CASRDTHNSPLHF
v_gene: TRBV20-1; j_gene: TRBJ2-5; d_gene: TRBD1; abundance: many; CDR3nt: TGCAGTGCCAGAAAGACAGGGACCCAAGAGACCCAGTACTTC; CDR3aa: CSARKTGTQETQYF
v_gene: TRBV24-1; j_gene: TRBJ1-2; d_gene: TRBD1; abundance: few; CDR3nt: TGTGCCACCAGTGATCAGCCGGGACAGGGGCATATTGGAGGCTACACCTTC; CDR3aa: CATSDQPGQGHIGGYTF